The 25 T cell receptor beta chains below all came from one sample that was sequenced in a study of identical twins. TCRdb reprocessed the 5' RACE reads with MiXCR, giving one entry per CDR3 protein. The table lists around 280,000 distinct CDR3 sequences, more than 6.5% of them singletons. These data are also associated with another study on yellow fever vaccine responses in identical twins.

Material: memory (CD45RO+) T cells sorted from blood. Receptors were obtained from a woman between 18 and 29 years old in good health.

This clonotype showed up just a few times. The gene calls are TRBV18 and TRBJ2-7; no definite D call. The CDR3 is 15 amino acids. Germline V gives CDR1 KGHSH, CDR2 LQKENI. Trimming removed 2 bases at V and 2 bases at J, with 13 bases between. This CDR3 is CASSPATGNPYEQYV. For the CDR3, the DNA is TGTGCCAGCTCACCAGCCACCGGCAACCCCTACGAGCAGTACGTC.

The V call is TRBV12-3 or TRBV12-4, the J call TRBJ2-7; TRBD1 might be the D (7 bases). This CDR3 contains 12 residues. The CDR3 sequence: CLGGRGSYEQYF. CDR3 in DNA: TGTCTCGGGGGCAGGGGGTCCTACGAGCAGTACTTC.

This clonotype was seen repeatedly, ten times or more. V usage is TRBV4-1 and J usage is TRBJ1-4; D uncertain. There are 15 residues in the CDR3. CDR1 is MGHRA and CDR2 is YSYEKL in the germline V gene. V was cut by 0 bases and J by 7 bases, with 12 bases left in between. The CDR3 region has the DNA TGCGCCAGCAGCCAAGATCTCGGGGTGGGTGAAAAACTGTTTTTT. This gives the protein CASSQDLGVGEKLFF.

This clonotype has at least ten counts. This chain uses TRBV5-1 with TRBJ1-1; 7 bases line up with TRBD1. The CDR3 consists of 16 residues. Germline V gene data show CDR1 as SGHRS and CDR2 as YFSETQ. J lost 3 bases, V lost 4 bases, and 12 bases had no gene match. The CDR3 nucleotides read TGCGCCAGCAGCACAACCCCAGACAGGGTTGACACTGAAGCTTTCTTT. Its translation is CASSTTPDRVDTEAFF.

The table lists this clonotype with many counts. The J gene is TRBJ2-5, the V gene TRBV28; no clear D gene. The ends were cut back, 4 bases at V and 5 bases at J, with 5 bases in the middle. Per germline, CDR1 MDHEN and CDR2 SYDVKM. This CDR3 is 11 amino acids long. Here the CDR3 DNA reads TGTGCCAGCAGTTCCCGGGAGACCCAGTACTTC. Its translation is CASSSRETQYF.

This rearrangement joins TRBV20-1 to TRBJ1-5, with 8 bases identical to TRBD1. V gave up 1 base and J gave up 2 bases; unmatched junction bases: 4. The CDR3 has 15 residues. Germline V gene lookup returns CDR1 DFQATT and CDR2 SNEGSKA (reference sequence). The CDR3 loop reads CSARVGTGRNQPQHF. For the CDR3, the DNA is TGCAGTGCTAGAGTGGGGACAGGACGCAATCAGCCCCAGCATTTT.

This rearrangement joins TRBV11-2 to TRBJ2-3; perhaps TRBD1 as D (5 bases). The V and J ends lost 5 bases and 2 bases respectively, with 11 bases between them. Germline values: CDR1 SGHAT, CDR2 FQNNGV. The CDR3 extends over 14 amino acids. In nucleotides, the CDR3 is TGTGCCAGCAGCAAAGACAGATACACAGATACGCAGTATTTT. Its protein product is CASSKDRYTDTQYF.

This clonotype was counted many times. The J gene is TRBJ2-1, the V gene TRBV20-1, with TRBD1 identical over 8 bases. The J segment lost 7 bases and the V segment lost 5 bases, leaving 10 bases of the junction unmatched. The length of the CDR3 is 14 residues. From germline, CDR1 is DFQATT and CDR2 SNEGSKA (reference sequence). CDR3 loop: CSARGQGIWNEQFF. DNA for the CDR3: TGCAGTGCTCGCGGACAGGGAATTTGGAATGAGCAGTTCTTC.

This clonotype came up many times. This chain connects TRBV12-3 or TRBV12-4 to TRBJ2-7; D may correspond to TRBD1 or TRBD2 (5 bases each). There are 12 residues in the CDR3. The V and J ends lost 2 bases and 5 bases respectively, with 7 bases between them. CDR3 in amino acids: CASSLRGDEQYF. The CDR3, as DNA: TGTGCCAGCAGTTTAAGGGGAGACGAGCAGTACTTC.

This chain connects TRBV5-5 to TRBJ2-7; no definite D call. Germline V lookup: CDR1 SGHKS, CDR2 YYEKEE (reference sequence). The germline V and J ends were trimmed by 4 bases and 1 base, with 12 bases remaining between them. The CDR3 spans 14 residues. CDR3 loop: CASSPGVPSYEQYF. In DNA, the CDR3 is TGTGCCAGCAGCCCTGGGGTTCCATCCTACGAGCAGTACTTC.

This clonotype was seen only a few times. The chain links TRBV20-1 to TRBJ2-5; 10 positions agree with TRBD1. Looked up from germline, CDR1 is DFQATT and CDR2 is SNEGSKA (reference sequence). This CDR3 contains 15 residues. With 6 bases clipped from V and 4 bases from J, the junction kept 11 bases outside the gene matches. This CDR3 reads CSARPTGGQSETQYF. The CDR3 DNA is TGCAGTGCACGACCGACAGGGGGCCAGTCAGAGACCCAGTACTTC.

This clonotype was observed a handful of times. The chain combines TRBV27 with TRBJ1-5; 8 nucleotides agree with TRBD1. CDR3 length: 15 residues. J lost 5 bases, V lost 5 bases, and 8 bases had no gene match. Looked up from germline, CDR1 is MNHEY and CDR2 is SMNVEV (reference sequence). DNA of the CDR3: TGTGCCAGCAGTCCATACGGACAGGGAGATCAGCCCCAGCATTTT. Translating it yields CASSPYGQGDQPQHF.

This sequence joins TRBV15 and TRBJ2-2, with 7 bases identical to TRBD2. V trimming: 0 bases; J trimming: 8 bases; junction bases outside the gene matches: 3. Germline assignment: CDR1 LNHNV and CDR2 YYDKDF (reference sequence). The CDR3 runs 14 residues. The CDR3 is CATSRDRGSGELFF. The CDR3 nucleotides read TGTGCCACCAGCAGAGATCGCGGGAGTGGGGAGCTGTTTTTT.

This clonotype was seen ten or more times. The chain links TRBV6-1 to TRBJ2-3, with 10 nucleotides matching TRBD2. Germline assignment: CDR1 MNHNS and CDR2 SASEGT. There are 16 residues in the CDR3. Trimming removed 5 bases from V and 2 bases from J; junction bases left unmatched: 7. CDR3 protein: CASSLLAGGSTDTQYF. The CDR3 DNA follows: TGTGCCAGCAGTCTATTAGCGGGGGGTTCCACAGATACGCAGTATTTT.

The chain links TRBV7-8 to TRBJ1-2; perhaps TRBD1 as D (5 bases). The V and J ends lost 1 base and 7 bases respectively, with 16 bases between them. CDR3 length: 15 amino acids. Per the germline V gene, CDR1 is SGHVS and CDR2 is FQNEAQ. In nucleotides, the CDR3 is TGTGCCAGCAGCTTAGAGGGTACGACGAGGGGTGGCTACACCTTC. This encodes CASSLEGTTRGGYTF.

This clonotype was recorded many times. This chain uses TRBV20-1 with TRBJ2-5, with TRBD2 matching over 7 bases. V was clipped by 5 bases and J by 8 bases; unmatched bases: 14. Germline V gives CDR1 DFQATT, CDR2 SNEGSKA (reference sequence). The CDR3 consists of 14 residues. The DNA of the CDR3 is TGCAGTGCTCCGGCGGGGGAGGGCCTAGGAACCCAGTACTTC. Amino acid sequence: CSAPAGEGLGTQYF.

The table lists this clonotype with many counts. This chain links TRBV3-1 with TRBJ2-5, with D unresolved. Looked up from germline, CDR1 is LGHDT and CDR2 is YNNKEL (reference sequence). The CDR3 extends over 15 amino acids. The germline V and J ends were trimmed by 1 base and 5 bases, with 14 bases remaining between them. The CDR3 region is CASSQVRVPGETQYF. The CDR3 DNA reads TGTGCCAGCAGCCAAGTAAGAGTTCCCGGGGAGACCCAGTACTTC.

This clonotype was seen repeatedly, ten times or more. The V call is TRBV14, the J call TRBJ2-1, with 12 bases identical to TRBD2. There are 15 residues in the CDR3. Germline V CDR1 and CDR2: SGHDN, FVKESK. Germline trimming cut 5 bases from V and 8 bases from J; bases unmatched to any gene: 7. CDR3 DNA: TGTGCCAGCAGCACCCTAGCGGGGGGGCTCGATGAGCAGTTCTTC. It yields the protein CASSTLAGGLDEQFF.

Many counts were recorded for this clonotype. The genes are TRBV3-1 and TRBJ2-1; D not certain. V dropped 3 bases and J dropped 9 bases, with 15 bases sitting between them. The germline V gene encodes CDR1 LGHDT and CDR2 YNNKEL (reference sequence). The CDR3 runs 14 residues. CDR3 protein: CASSHPDGFGEQFF. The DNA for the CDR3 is TGTGCCAGCAGCCACCCCGATGGGTTCGGTGAGCAGTTCTTC.

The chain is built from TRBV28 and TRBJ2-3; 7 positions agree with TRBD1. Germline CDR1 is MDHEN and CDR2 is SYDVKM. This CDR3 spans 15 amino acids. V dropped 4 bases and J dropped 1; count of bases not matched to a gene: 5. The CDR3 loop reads CASSSPGQGTDTQYF. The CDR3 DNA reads TGTGCCAGCAGTTCCCCTGGACAGGGCACAGATACGCAGTATTTT. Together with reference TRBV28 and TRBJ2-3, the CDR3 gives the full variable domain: DVKVTQSSRYLVKRTGEKVFLECVQDMDHENMFWYRQDPGLGLRLIYFSYDVKMKEKGDIPEGYSVSREKKERFSLILESASTNQTSMYLCASSSPGQGTDTQYFGPGTRLTVL.

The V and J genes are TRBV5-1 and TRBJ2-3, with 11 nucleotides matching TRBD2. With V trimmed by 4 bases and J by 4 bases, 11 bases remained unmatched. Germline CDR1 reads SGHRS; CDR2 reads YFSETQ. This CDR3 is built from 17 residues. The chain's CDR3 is CASSPRGGTSGADTQYF. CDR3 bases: TGCGCCAGCAGCCCCCGAGGGGGGACTAGCGGAGCAGATACGCAGTATTTT. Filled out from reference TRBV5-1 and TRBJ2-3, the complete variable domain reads KAGVTQTPRYLIKTRGQQVTLSCSPISGHRSVSWYQQTPGQGLQFLFEYFSETQRNKGNFPGRFSGRQFSNSRSEMNVSTLELGDSALYLCASSPRGGTSGADTQYFGPGTRLTVL.

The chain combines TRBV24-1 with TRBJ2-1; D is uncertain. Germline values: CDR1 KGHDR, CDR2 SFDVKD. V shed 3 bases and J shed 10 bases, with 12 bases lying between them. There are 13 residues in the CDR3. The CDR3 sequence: CATSDLSSGEQFF. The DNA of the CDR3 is TGTGCCACCAGTGATCTAAGCTCTGGCGAGCAGTTCTTC.

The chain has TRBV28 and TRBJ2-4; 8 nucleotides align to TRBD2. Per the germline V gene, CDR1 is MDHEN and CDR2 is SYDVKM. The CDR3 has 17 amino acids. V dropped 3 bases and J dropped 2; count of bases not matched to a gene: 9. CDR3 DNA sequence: TGTGCCAGCAGTTTTTGGGACGGGAGGGGTTCCAAAAACATTCAGTACTTC. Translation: CASSFWDGRGSKNIQYF.

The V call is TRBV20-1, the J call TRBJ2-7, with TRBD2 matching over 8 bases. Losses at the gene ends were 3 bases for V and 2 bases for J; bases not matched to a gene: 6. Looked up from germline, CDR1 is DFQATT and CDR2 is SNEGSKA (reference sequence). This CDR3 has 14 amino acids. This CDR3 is CSARDSGTPYEQYF. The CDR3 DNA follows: TGCAGTGCTAGGGATAGCGGGACCCCCTACGAGCAGTACTTC.

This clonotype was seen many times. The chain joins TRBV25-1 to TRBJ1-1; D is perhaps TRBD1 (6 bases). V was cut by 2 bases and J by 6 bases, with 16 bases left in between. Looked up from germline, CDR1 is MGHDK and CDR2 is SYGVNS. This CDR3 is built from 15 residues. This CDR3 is CASSENRDGLPEAFF. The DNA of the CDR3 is TGTGCCAGCAGTGAAAACAGGGATGGGTTGCCTGAAGCTTTCTTT.